The present TCR beta chain was sequenced within a study of cytomegalovirus exposure and HLA in healthy donors. Study-wide results and limits: In a later analysis, about 17,000 TCR beta sequences were associated with HLA alleles at 0.05 false discovery rate.

This CDR3 is built from 14 residues. Germline CDR1 SEHNR, CDR2 FQNEAQ (reference sequence). Trimming cost V 5 bases and J 1 base; bases outside gene matches: 3. A multiplex PCR was run with 60 Vbeta primers and 13 Jbeta primers. Clones were read by immunoSEQ multiplex PCR, and TCRdb kept only the in-frame ones, dropping some. This sample has 100,000 to 120,000 clones, with nearly 85% found just once. The count of this clone is one. Its antigen is not identified. The sequence derives from a man between 18 and 29 years old in good health and CMV-seronegative. Sequencing input: PBMCs. The chain couples TRBV7-9 to TRBJ1-2; 8 nucleotides line up with TRBD1. The CDR3 loop reads CASSPGQGNYGYTF. In DNA form, the CDR3 reads TGTGCCAGCAGCCCAGGACAGGGTAACTATGGCTACACCTTC.